This T cell receptor (beta chain) is from a study of T cell changes during pregnancy in multiple sclerosis. TCRdb's table, derived via immunoSEQ multiplex PCR, lists solely in-frame clones and lacks some. Found here are some 60,000 clones, around 93% of them singletons; the top ten hold approximately 1.8%. This CDR3 comprises 17 residues. Germline assignment: CDR1 SGHAT and CDR2 FQNNGV. Losses at the gene ends were 3 bases for V and 8 bases for J; bases not matched to a gene: 10. The chain carries TRBV11-2 and TRBJ2-1; 13 positions agree with TRBD2. The TCR originated in a female donor with multiple sclerosis, enrolled in a pregnancy study. Sequenced material: peripheral blood, taken after pregnancy. The CDR3 region has the DNA TGTGCCAGCAGCTTCACCCTACTAGCGGGAGGGCCGCATGAGCAGTTCTTC. It codes for CASSFTLLAGGPHEQFF. The variable domain in full, with the rest retrieved from reference TRBV11-2 and TRBJ2-1, is EAGVAQSPRYKIIEKRQSVAFWCNPISGHATLYWYQQILGQGPKLLIQFQNNGVVDDSQLPKDRFSAERLKGVDSTLKIQPAKLEDSAVYLCASSFTLLAGGPHEQFFGPGTRLTVL.